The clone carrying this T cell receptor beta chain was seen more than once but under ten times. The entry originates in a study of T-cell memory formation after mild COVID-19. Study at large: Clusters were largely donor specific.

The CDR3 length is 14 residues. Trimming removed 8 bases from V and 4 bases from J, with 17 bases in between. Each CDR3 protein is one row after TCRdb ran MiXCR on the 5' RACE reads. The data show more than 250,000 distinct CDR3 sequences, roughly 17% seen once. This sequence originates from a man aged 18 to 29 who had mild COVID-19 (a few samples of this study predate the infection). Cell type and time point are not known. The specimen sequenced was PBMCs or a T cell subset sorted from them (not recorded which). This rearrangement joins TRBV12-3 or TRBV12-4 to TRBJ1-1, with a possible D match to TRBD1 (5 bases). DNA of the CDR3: TGTGCCAGCGCCCCCGGGGCAGTCCGCACTGAAGCTTTCTTT. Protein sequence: CASAPGAVRTEAFF.